This T cell receptor (beta chain) was profiled in a study of read filtering for tumor transcriptome and immune sequencing. This clonotype was picked up a small number of times. Molecular barcoded adaptors covering alpha/delta and beta/gamma chains were used on around 400 ng RNA. TCRdb re-called the reads through MiXCR, storing one row per CDR3 protein. Here the sample spans nearly 60,000 distinct CDR3 sequences, about 12% being singletons. The sequence derives from a donor aged 40 or older with multiple myeloma. The specimen sequenced was a population of CD138-negative cells sorted from bone marrow.

DNA of the CDR3: TGTGCCAGCTCACCCGGGGGACTCCTCGCAGAGACCCAGTACTTC. This translates into CASSPGGLLAETQYF. This sequence joins TRBV18 and TRBJ2-5; D might be TRBD2 (6 bases). The V gene's germline CDR1 is KGHSH and CDR2 LQKENI. The CDR3 is 15 residues long. V was shortened by 3 bases and J by 4 bases, with 15 bases between the two germline ends.